Below, 20 T cell receptor beta chains from the same sample are listed, as sequenced in a study of T cells in lung cancer brain metastases. Only in-frame clones appear in the TCRdb table, and some are missing; sequencing was by immunoSEQ multiplex PCR. This sample yields over 1,100 clones, of which about nine tenths are seen a single time; under 14% belongs to the top ten. Material for sequencing was tumor tissue from a brain metastasis. The receptors come from a woman between 50 and 59 years old with non-small cell lung cancer that had spread to the brain.

This clone was counted between two and nine times. The gene calls are TRBV4-2 and TRBJ2-3, with 8 bases that match TRBD2. The CDR3 consists of 16 residues. CDR1 is LGHNA and CDR2 is YNFKEQ in the germline V gene. V lost 4 bases and J lost 0; bases outside the gene matches: 6. In DNA form, the CDR3 reads TGTGCCAGCAGCCTTGATAGCGGGGCTAGCACAGATACGCAGTATTTT. As protein: CASSLDSGASTDTQYF.

This clone has a single count. The chain combines TRBV14 with TRBJ2-1; D unclear. Trimming removed 5 bases from V and 6 bases from J, with 11 bases in between. Germline CDR1 SGHDN, CDR2 FVKESK. The CDR3 contains 13 residues. CDR3 nucleotides: TGTGCCAGCAGCACAAGTACTCTCAATGAGCAGTTCTTC. This codes for CASSTSTLNEQFF.

Points on this clone: Other nucleotide sequences from this sample produce the same CDR3. The genes are TRBV30 and TRBJ1-2; TRBD1 matches at 9 bases. Germline V CDR1 and CDR2: GTSNPN, SVGIG (reference sequence). The CDR3 covers 15 residues. V trimming: 1 base; J trimming: 4 bases; junction bases outside the gene matches: 7. CDR3 loop: CAWSGTRTGAYGYTF. In DNA form, the CDR3 reads TGTGCCTGGAGTGGGACGAGGACAGGGGCCTATGGCTACACCTTC.

The V gene is TRBV30, the J gene TRBJ1-1; 9 bases line up with TRBD1. The CDR3 has 13 amino acids. The V gene end was trimmed by 2 bases and the J gene end by 7 bases; junction bases not matched to a gene: 5. Germline assignment: CDR1 GTSNPN and CDR2 SVGIG (reference sequence). The CDR3 DNA sequence: TGTGCCTGGAGTAACAGGGGGCGCGGTGAAGCTTTCTTT. Its protein is CAWSNRGRGEAFF.

The CDR3 sequence is CASSVASGGTGELFF. The CDR3 DNA follows: TGTGCCAGCAGCGTAGCAAGCGGCGGCACCGGGGAGCTGTTTTTT. This chain joins TRBV9 and TRBJ2-2, with a weak D call TRBD2 (5 bases). This CDR3 is 15 amino acids long. V was cut by 0 bases and J by 4 bases, with 10 bases left in between. Germline CDR1 is SGDLS and CDR2 is YYNGEE.

V and J are TRBV30 and TRBJ2-3, with 10 bases fitting TRBD1. Germline V CDR1 and CDR2: GTSNPN, SVGIG (reference sequence). This CDR3 is built from 14 residues. V lost 1 base and J lost 3; bases outside the gene matches: 1. DNA for the CDR3: TGTGCCTGGAGTGCGGACAGGGGGACAGATACGCAGTATTTT. Encoded protein: CAWSADRGTDTQYF.

The chain employs TRBV11-2 and TRBJ1-3; TRBD1 agrees at 8 bases. This CDR3 is built from 14 residues. J lost 4 bases, V lost 4 bases, and 3 bases had no gene match. The V gene's germline CDR1 is SGHAT and CDR2 FQNNGV. The CDR3 region is CASSWTGNGNTIYF. CDR3 in DNA: TGTGCCAGCAGCTGGACAGGGAACGGAAACACCATATATTTT.

V and J are TRBV7-6 and TRBJ2-1; TRBD2 agrees at 9 bases. CDR1 and CDR2 (germline): SGHVS, FNYEAQ. The CDR3 has 18 amino acids. After removal of 0 bases from V and 4 bases from J, the junction contained 10 bases not matched to a gene. CDR3 nucleotides: TGTGCCAGCAGCTTAGCGCATAAAACTAGCGGGTTATACAATGAGCAGTTCTTC. It specifies CASSLAHKTSGLYNEQFF.

This chain joins TRBV2 and TRBJ1-4, with 8 nucleotides matching TRBD1. The CDR3 covers 14 residues. Unmatched junction bases numbered 6, after V lost 9 bases and J lost 3 bases. Looked up from germline, CDR1 is SNHLY and CDR2 is FYNNEI. CDR3 protein: CASSRGPPNEKLFF. CDR3 nucleotides: TGTGCCAGTAGCAGGGGGCCCCCTAATGAAAAACTGTTTTTT.

The chain employs TRBV7-2 and TRBJ1-5; D is ambiguous. This CDR3 has 14 residues. Trimming cost V 2 bases and J 2 bases, with 7 bases left between them. Germline CDR1 is SGHTA and CDR2 is FQGNSA. CDR3 DNA sequence: TGTGCCAGCAGCTTAACAAGTGGCAATCAGCCCCAGCATTTT. It codes for CASSLTSGNQPQHF.

The chain couples TRBV29-1 to TRBJ2-7, with 15 bases lining up with TRBD2. From germline, CDR1 is SQVTM and CDR2 ANQGSEA. The ends lost 6 bases at V and 1 base at J; junction bases unmatched: 7. This CDR3 is built from 16 residues. The CDR3 nucleotides are TGCAGCGTCCAACCGGGACTAGCGGGAGGTTCCTACGAGCAGTACTTC. This sequence encodes CSVQPGLAGGSYEQYF.

This rearrangement joins TRBV6-5 to TRBJ1-6; D gene unclear. Germline CDR1 MNHEY, CDR2 SVGAGI. The CDR3 has 15 amino acids. The germline V and J ends were trimmed by 0 bases and 12 bases, with 15 bases remaining between them. CDR3 DNA sequence: TGTGCCAGCAGTTACTCTCGGGCGGGAGAGTTACCCCTCCACTTT. It encodes CASSYSRAGELPLHF.

In DNA form, the CDR3 reads TGTGCCAGCAGACCGGGACAGTCCGCCCGACGAGGTGGCTACACCTTC. It is translated as CASRPGQSARRGGYTF. This chain links TRBV2 with TRBJ1-2; 7 nucleotides match TRBD1. The trim removed 6 bases at V and 7 bases at J, leaving 17 bases unmatched. The CDR3 loop spans 16 amino acids. CDR1 SNHLY and CDR2 FYNNEI come from the germline V gene.

V gene TRBV11-3 combines with J gene TRBJ2-5; 10 nucleotides agree with TRBD1. With 5 bases clipped from V and 5 bases from J, the junction kept 2 bases outside the gene matches. The CDR3 is made up of 13 amino acids. CDR1 is SGHNT and CDR2 is YENEEA in the germline V gene. CDR3 DNA: TGTGCCAGCAGCCAGGGACAGGGGGAGACCCAGTACTTC. It codes for CASSQGQGETQYF.

For this clone: The junction differs from germline at one of its ends, possibly a read error. The V gene is TRBV4-3, the J gene TRBJ2-5, with a possible D match to TRBD2 (5 bases). Germline CDR1 and CDR2: LGHNA and YSLEER. This CDR3 has 14 residues. The CDR3 is CASSQEDSQGTQYF. As DNA, the CDR3 is TGCGCCAGCAGCCAAGAGGACTCCCAAGGGACCCAGTACTTC.

The gene calls are TRBV10-3 and TRBJ2-1; the D is unclear. Germline V CDR1 and CDR2: ENHRY, SYGVKD. CDR3 size: 14 residues. Trimming pared 0 bases from V and 4 bases from J, leaving 7 bases between. The CDR3 DNA sequence: TGTGCCATCAGTGAGTCAAACGATTACAATGAGCAGTTCTTC. It encodes CAISESNDYNEQFF.

This chain links TRBV11-2 with TRBJ1-1; D gene uncertain. Germline assignment: CDR1 SGHAT and CDR2 FQNNGV. V was cut by 0 bases and J by 5 bases, with 4 bases left in between. The CDR3 loop spans 12 amino acids. The CDR3 protein is CASSLEYTEAFF. The CDR3 region has the DNA TGTGCCAGCAGCTTAGAGTATACTGAAGCTTTCTTT.

The V gene is TRBV2, the J gene TRBJ1-2, with TRBD1 matching 7 bases. The CDR3 sequence is 16 residues long. Germline CDR1 SNHLY, CDR2 FYNNEI. V lost 3 bases to trimming and J lost 4 bases; unmatched junction nucleotides: 11. The CDR3 DNA is TGTGCCAGCAGTGATGCGCGGGGACAGCTCCTCTATGGCTACACCTTC. Its protein product is CASSDARGQLLYGYTF.

The J gene is TRBJ2-1, the V gene TRBV9, with D unclear. From germline, CDR1 is SGDLS and CDR2 YYNGEE. The germline V and J ends were trimmed by 0 bases and 9 bases, with 7 bases remaining between them. The CDR3 is made up of 12 amino acids. This CDR3 reads CASSVGGIEQFF. CDR3 DNA sequence: TGTGCCAGCAGCGTAGGGGGAATTGAGCAGTTCTTC.

The V and J genes are TRBV11-3 and TRBJ2-7; 10 bases line up with TRBD2. Germline V gene lookup returns CDR1 SGHNT and CDR2 YENEEA. The J segment lost 3 bases and the V segment lost 1 base, leaving 3 bases of the junction unmatched. The CDR3 totals 15 residues. For the CDR3, the DNA is TGTGCCAGCAGCTTAGCAGCGGGAGGGAACTACGAGCAGTACTTC. Residues: CASSLAAGGNYEQYF.